The clone carrying this T cell receptor beta chain came up once. This sample is part of a study of blood T cell repertoires in COVID-19. Germline values: CDR1 SGHDT, CDR2 YYEEEE. This CDR3 has 15 amino acids. The V gene end was trimmed by 4 bases and the J gene end by 3 bases; junction bases not matched to a gene: 3. This table comes from immunoSEQ multiplex PCR, and its TCRdb copy is limited to in-frame clones, with some not included. Among around 220,000 clones listed, roughly nine tenths were seen once. The specimen sequenced was peripheral blood. The TCR originated in a woman aged 45-59 years with acute or convalescent COVID-19. The V call is TRBV5-6, the J call TRBJ2-1; 11 positions match TRBD2. The CDR3: CASSPGTSGYNEQFF. CDR3 nucleotide sequence: TGTGCCAGCAGCCCCGGGACTAGCGGCTACAATGAGCAGTTCTTC.